This T cell receptor beta chain originates from a study of cytomegalovirus exposure and HLA in healthy donors (dated by TCRdb to between 2016 and 2019). For the wider study: A later analysis indicated that the roughly 130 validation repertoires were generated on the platform also employed for the approximately 700 repertoires of the first cohort. High-throughput TCR immunosequencing, statistical association of individual TCRs with disease status, and machine learning were combined to predict cytomegalovirus infection status. The study aimed to test whether cataloging public T cell receptors could reveal signatures of past pathogen exposure. Along with the roughly 670-subject first cohort, a separate validation cohort of over a hundred different subjects was used. General study outcomes and caveats: Across donors, most TCR sequences were observed very rarely, whereas some public TCRs were present in many individuals. All 120 or so repertoires were used to score co-occurrence in the validation cohort in a later analysis, because that analysis had no HLA typing for the cohort. The classifier was reported to diagnose cytomegalovirus status with high specificity and sensitivity in both the original and validation cohorts. The authors suggested that the approach could potentially be generalized to other disease states and immunological phenotypes. Of the cluster scores, approximately 94% were above 0 in a later analysis, which found that TCRs clustered in the first cohort also tended to co-occur in the approximately 110 validation repertoires. In the study, about 150 TCR beta chains were listed as associated with cytomegalovirus. A few of the identified cytomegalovirus-associated TCR beta chains were confirmed in vitro to be specific for cytomegalovirus antigens.

The CDR3 measures 14 amino acids from cysteine to phenylalanine. Only the CDR3 region is kept as DNA, spanning 42 bases read in frame from base 1. The germline V gene yields KGHSH for CDR1 and LQKENI for CDR2. The junction carries 7 bases between V and J, which are trimmed by 6 bases and 1 base respectively. As to this clone: Its recognized antigen is unknown. Base qualities are missing; no much larger clone stands one base away.

Separate from the approximately 670-subject first cohort, the validation cohort of around 130 subjects was the group to which the donors belonged. Libraries were prepared through the immunoSEQ multiplex PCR assay. The authors' pipeline ran thus. To diagnose cytomegalovirus status from the catalog of TCR beta chain sequences, a statistical classification framework was built. This immuneACCESS table, as held by TCRdb, lists in-frame sequences with V and J called but not all clones. Of the missing ones, under half trace to an unresolved V gene in checked studies; the others have no known cause. V and J calls and clone size are copied from that table; D and trimming were computed from the DNA. Here the sample has 100,000 to 150,000 clones; 88% occur a single time. 4.4% of the sample comes from the top ten.

Sequenced input: PBMCs. This receptor was obtained from a man aged 18 to 30 in good health and CMV-seropositive. The receptor chain draws on TRBV18 and TRBJ1-6, with TRBD1 perhaps the D gene, on 5 matching bases. CDR3 protein: CASSQGSYNSPLHF. The bases read TGTGCCAGCTCGCAGGGTTCCTATAATTCACCCCTCCACTTT.